This T cell receptor beta chain was recovered during a study of beta chain features in type 1 diabetes. Germline V gene sequence: CDR1 ENHRY, CDR2 SYGVKD. Unmatched junction bases numbered 5, after V lost 10 bases and J lost 7 bases. The CDR3 has 11 amino acids. Of note for this clone: Its antigen is undetermined.

Notes on the study in general: Patients' naive, central memory and regulatory TCRB repertoires appeared more alike than those of healthy donors. The study found fewer insertions and more deletions at VDJ junctions in type 1 diabetes patients. Sequencing used cDNA, and cells with high TCR expression could therefore be over-represented.

The investigators reverse transcribed all of the isolated RNA, so they sequenced expressed TCRB transcripts. Samples of naive, central memory and regulatory T cells yielded a mean of around 4 million reads. Repertoires were generated with immunoSEQ multiplex PCR, while TCRdb's copy carries only in-frame clones and drops some. The table records 450,000 to 600,000 clones, 30% of them present only once. Sequencing used naive CD4+ T cells from blood. This receptor was taken from a man in his late teens or twenties in good health. This chain links TRBV10-3 with TRBJ2-7, with 9 bases fitting TRBD1. CDR3 sequence (DNA): TGTGCCACCCGGACAGGGGATGAGCAGTACTTC. It yields the protein CATRTGDEQYF.